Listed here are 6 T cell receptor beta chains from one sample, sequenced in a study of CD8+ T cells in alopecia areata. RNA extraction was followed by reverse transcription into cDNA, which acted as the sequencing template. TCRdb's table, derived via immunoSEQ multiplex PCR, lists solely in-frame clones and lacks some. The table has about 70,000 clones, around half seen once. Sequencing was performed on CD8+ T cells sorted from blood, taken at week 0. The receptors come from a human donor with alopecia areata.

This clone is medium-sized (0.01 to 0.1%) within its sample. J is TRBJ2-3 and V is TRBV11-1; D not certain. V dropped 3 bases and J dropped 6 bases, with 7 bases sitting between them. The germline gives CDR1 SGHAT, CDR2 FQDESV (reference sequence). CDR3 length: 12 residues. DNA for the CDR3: TGTGCCAGCAGCTTTACTTCCGATACGCAGTATTTT. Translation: CASSFTSDTQYF.

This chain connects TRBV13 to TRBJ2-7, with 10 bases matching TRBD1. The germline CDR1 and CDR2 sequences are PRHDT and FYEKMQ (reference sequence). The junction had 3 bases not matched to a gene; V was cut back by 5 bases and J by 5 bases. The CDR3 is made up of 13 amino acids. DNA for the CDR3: TGTGCCAGCAGCCGGGACAGGGGCCACGAGCAGTACTTC. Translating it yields CASSRDRGHEQYF.

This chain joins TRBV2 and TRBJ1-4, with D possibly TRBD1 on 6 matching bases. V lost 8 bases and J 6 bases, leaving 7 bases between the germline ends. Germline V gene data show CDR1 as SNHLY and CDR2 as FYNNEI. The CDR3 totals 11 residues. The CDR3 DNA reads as TGTGCCAGCCAGGGGTATGAAAAACTGTTTTTT. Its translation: CASQGYEKLFF.

CDR3 DNA sequence: TGTGCCAGCAGCGCCGAAGGGGGAGATAACTATGGCTACACCTTC. Translated, it gives CASSAEGGDNYGYTF. The J gene is TRBJ1-2, the V gene TRBV9; the D gene is possibly TRBD1 (6 bases). V was trimmed by 3 bases and J by 1 base, leaving 13 bases between them. The CDR3 extends over 15 amino acids. CDR1 and CDR2 (germline): SGDLS, YYNGEE.

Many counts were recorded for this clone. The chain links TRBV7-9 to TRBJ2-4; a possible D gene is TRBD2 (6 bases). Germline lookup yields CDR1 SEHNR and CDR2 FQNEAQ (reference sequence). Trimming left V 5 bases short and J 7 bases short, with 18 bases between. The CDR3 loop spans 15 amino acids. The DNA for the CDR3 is TGTGCCAGCAGCCCATCCGGGGCTGGGGGGAACATTCAGTACTTC. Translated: CASSPSGAGGNIQYF.

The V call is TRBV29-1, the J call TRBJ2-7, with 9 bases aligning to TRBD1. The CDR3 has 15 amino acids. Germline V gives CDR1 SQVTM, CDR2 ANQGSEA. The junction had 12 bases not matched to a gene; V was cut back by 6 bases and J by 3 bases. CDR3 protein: CSVLGGQGNDYEQYF. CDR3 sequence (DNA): TGCAGCGTACTGGGGGGACAGGGTAACGACTACGAGCAGTACTTC.